The 6 T cell receptor beta chains below were found in one sample sequenced in a study of neoadjuvant anti-PD-1 for oral cavity cancer. Repertoires were generated with immunoSEQ multiplex PCR, while TCRdb's copy carries only in-frame clones and drops some. The sample records 20,000 to 25,000 clones, 35% to 55% being singletons. Noted time point: after neoadjuvant nivolumab, at surgical resection. The sequencing here drew on tumor tissue, taken after nivolumab (anti-PD-1) treatment. The receptor set was obtained from a person between 40 and 80 years old with oral cavity squamous cell carcinoma.

This clone was counted a few times. The chain carries TRBV7-2 and TRBJ1-6, with D unresolved. The V end lost 5 bases, the J end lost 9 bases, and 14 bases lay between the germline ends. Looked up from germline, CDR1 is SGHTA and CDR2 is FQGNSA. The CDR3 is made up of 14 amino acids. The CDR3, as DNA: TGTGCCAGCAGCCTGACCGGCCAGCTTTCACCCCTCCACTTT. It encodes CASSLTGQLSPLHF.

This clone has only a few counts. The J gene is TRBJ2-2, the V gene TRBV27, with a tentative D call TRBD2 (6 bases). Germline V CDR1 and CDR2: MNHEY, SMNVEV (reference sequence). Trimming shortened V by 4 bases and J by 6 bases, and 15 bases separated the two germline ends. This CDR3 region has 15 residues. This chain's CDR3 is CASSSHGGEPGELFF. The CDR3 DNA is TGTGCCAGCAGTTCCCACGGAGGGGAACCCGGGGAGCTGTTTTTT.

This clone was detected a few times. This chain uses TRBV5-5 with TRBJ1-2; D is unresolved. Germline CDR1 is SGHKS and CDR2 is YYEKEE (reference sequence). This CDR3 is built from 11 residues. The V end lost 5 bases, the J end lost 8 bases, and 10 bases lay between the germline ends. This CDR3 is CASRSGYGYTF. CDR3 sequence (DNA): TGTGCCAGCAGGTCCGGGTACGGCTACACCTTC.

The gene calls are TRBV30 and TRBJ2-5; D is ambiguous. The CDR3 loop spans 15 amino acids. V lost 2 bases and J lost 0, with 13 bases in between. Germline CDR1 and CDR2: GTSNPN and SVGIG (reference sequence). CDR3 in DNA: TGTGCCTGGAGTTGGTTTCAAGCGTACCAAGAGACCCAGTACTTC. This codes for CAWSWFQAYQETQYF.

V is TRBV15 and J is TRBJ2-1; 7 bases fit TRBD1. The CDR3 covers 16 residues. V was pared by 0 bases and J by 8 bases, with 10 bases of the junction left unmatched. Germline CDR1 and CDR2: LNHNV and YYDKDF (reference sequence). DNA of the CDR3: TGTGCCACCAGCAGAGAGAGGGGGCAACGGAGCGATGAGCAGTTCTTC. This translates into CATSRERGQRSDEQFF. The whole variable domain, remainder taken from reference TRBV15 and TRBJ2-1, is DAMVIQNPRYQVTQFGKPVTLSCSQTLNHNVMYWYQQKSSQAPKLLFHYYDKDFNNEADTPDNFQSRRPNTSFCFLDIRSPGLGDTAMYLCATSRERGQRSDEQFFGPGTRLTVL.

This clone was found a few times. The chain carries TRBV5-1 and TRBJ2-6; D uncertain. The germline V gene encodes CDR1 SGHRS and CDR2 YFSETQ. CDR3 length: 15 amino acids. V dropped 2 bases and J dropped 0 bases, with 6 bases sitting between them. CDR3 sequence (DNA): TGCGCCAGCAGCTTTACTTCCTCTGGGGCCAACGTCCTGACTTTC. This gives the protein CASSFTSSGANVLTF.